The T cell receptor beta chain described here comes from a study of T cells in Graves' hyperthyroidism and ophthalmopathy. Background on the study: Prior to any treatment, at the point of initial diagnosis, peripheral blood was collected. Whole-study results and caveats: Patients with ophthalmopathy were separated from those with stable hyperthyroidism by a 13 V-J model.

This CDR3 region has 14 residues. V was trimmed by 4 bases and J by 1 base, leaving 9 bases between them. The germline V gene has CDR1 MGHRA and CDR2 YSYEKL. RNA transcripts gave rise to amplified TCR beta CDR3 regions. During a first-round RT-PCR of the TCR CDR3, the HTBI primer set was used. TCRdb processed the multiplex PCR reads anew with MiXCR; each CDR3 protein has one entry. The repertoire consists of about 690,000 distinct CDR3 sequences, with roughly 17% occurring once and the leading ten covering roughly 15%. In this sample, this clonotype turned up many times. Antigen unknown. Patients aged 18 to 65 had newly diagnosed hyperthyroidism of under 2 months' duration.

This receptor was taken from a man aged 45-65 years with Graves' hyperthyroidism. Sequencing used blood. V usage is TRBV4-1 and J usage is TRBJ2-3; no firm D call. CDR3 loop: CASSLGPGTDTQYF. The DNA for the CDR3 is TGCGCCAGCAGCCTGGGTCCCGGCACAGATACGCAGTATTTT.